This TCR beta chain was identified during a study of cytomegalovirus exposure and HLA in healthy donors (dated 2017 in TCRdb). Context from the whole study: An earlier analysis of some 600 of the donors reported over 250 Gb of sequence data and 117 million unique TCR beta sequences obtained from about 179 million T cells. An early release covering over 500 HLA-typed donors comprised approximately 290 gigabases of sequencing data and approximately 80 million unique TCR sequences. The genetic ancestry cluster associated with self-reported Caucasian donors included over 65% of the 300 to 400 genotyped donors. The study aimed to test whether signatures of past pathogen exposure could be identified by cataloging public T cell receptors. The T cell repertoires of 666 subjects were profiled by immunosequencing and related to cytomegalovirus serostatus. Along with the roughly 700-subject first cohort, a separate validation cohort of over a hundred different subjects was used. To predict cytomegalovirus infection status, the study combined high-throughput TCR immunosequencing, statistical association of individual TCRs with disease status, and machine learning. A later analysis re-analyzed previously published TCR beta repertoires from roughly 690 donors and added high-resolution HLA genotyping to study TCR occurrence patterns. Rather than drawing on any new phenotypic data, the later analysis identified candidate immune exposures from TCR beta sequences and the way those sequences occurred across donors. An earlier analysis of approximately 630 of the donors applied high-throughput TCR beta sequencing to assess whether each TCR beta V gene segment acted as functional or pseudogenic. Donor age, sex, ethnicity and CMV serostatus were compiled together with the repertoire data. Genome-wide SNP genotypes for about 60% of the roughly 670 donors were used in a later genetic analysis, which treated that subset as a discovery cohort. All discovery cohort repertoires had been generated on a single sequencing platform. HLA typing included class I and class II loci at four-digit resolution. Typing coverage differed by locus: A, B, C, DRB1 and DQB1 were typed in roughly 620-630 donors, DQA1 in 500 to 550, DPA1 in 600 to 610, and DPB1 in 472. About five DR-DQ haplotypes were treated as single units for association and clustering because of strong linkage in the cohort. Across roughly 420 genotyped donors of the cohort, an average of about 220,000 unique TCR beta nucleotide sequences per donor were sequenced, and roughly 17% of those sequences were non-productive. General conclusions and limits of the study: Across donors, most TCR sequences were observed very rarely, whereas some public TCRs were present in many individuals. In a later analysis, HLA-associated TCR beta chains showed more clonal expansion and lower generation probabilities than non-associated chains that were equally common. A later genetic analysis associated a missense DCLRE1C variant with V-gene and J-gene trimming of TCR beta chains, and an independent cohort replicated the association. The study gave a list of 150 to 200 TCR beta chains associated with cytomegalovirus. This cohort had only TCR beta chains sequenced, and the lack of alpha or paired-chain data limited which features could be detected. Sequencing depth was assumed to be roughly uniform across donors in the presence/absence analyses, though that assumption may not hold. A cluster of highly shared sequence variants was judged likely to represent a technical artifact of the sequencing pipeline. In both the original and validation cohorts, the classifier was reported to diagnose cytomegalovirus status with high specificity and sensitivity. Linkage disequilibrium might explain the correlated functional status among segregating V segments, but an unknown experimental factor could not be excluded. Because the 87-base-pair reads could not distinguish some IMGT-functional V segments, including TRBV6-2 and TRBV6-3, those segments were excluded. Most CMV-associated TCR beta chains appeared to be HLA-restricted in a later analysis, and the HLA associations seemed to be driven largely by CMV exposure. In a later analysis, TCR association rates were found to vary across HLA loci, with the most associated TCRs seen for DRB1 alleles and the fewest for HLA-C alleles. A further reported finding was that TCR beta sequences accurately predicted the HLA-A and HLA-B alleles for most subjects in the first cohort. A few of the identified cytomegalovirus-associated TCR beta chains were confirmed in vitro to be specific for cytomegalovirus antigens. According to the authors, the approach could potentially be generalized to other disease states and immunological phenotypes. Compared with the 666-donor mean, donors in an Asian-associated ancestry cluster had fewer N-insertions in productive TCRs, according to a later genetic analysis. The earlier analysis of approximately 590 of the donors excluded over 15 rarely observed V segments, including chromosome 9 orphons, because counts were too low. Immune exposure information for the cohort was limited to CMV serostatus. When HLA alleles, especially DR and DQ, strongly co-occurred, TCR associations were difficult to assign to individual alleles. Broadly in line with IMGT annotations, most TCR beta V segments showed up in productive rearrangements about 87% or about 30% of the time in an earlier analysis of around 600 of the donors. At a false discovery rate of 0.05, a later analysis linked some 17,000 TCR beta sequences to specific HLA alleles. Because some donors lacked HLA typing at each locus, the association tests relied only on the typed subset. In a later analysis, several top co-occurrence clusters were reported to appear linked to parvovirus B19, influenza, CMV and Epstein-Barr virus.

The cohort consisted of 670 or so healthy bone marrow donors. At the time of sampling, all cohort members were nominally healthy, though unrecorded immune exposures were likely present. The donor tested CMV seropositive, placing the donor among the 289 seropositive members of the cohort. A peripheral blood sample was provided by each donor, and peripheral blood mononuclear cells were used for TCR beta sequencing. The Qiagen DNeasy Blood Extraction Kit was used to extract genomic DNA from the blood cell samples. Via the germline V gene, CDR1 is SQVTM and CDR2 ANQGSEA. The germline V end is reduced by 5 bases and the J end by 3 bases; junction bases left unmatched: 4. The CDR3 goes from the cysteine to the phenylalanine over 14 residues. The CDR3 DNA has 42 bases and is translated from base 1. Remarks on this clone: Its antigen is not yet known. Base qualities were left out, and no much larger clone turns up one base away.

Library preparation was by the immunoSEQ multiplex PCR assay. The multiplex PCR relied on a mix of 60 forward primers for TCR Vbeta segments and 13 reverse primers for TCR Jbeta segments. The CDR3 region of rearranged TCR beta genes was amplified from genomic DNA with a multiplex PCR assay. Amplified TCR beta libraries were sequenced as 87-base-pair reads on the Illumina HiSeq System. On the authors' methods: A later analysis counted tens of millions of unique TCR beta chains across the 500 to 850 repertoires, and around 9.9 million of these chains were shared by at least two donors. Raw reads were error-corrected and collapsed into unique sequences by a nearest-neighbor algorithm in which closely related sequences were merged to remove PCR and sequencing errors. CDR3 sequences were aligned to IMGT reference sequences to assign V, D and J gene segments. For a sequence to be retained, a match of at least six nucleotides was required to both a V gene segment and a J gene segment. A rearrangement was called productive if the CDR3 had no stop codons and remained in frame with V and J, and every other rearrangement was called non-productive. Following IMGT convention, CDR3 was defined as the stretch from the second conserved V-encoded cysteine to the conserved J-encoded phenylalanine. The earlier analysis of more than 450 of the donors excluded sequences that lacked an unambiguous match to a single V gene segment. In an earlier analysis of approximately 550 of the donors, V segments were called functional above 56.7% productive rearrangements and were called segregating when the between-donor standard deviation exceeded 5%. To diagnose cytomegalovirus status from the catalog of TCR beta chain sequences, a statistical classification framework was built. V and J gene assignment, in a later analysis, came from comparing TCR nucleotide sequences with IMGT/GENE-DB human TR gene sequences. In a later analysis, CDR3 sequences and most-parsimonious VDJ recombination scenarios were assigned using the TCRdist pipeline. In a later analysis, each TCR beta chain was defined by its CDR3 amino acid sequence together with its V-gene family, and reads lacking a unique V-gene family were excluded. As a way to deal with suspected cross-contamination and a sequencing artifact, a later analysis dropped over 550 nucleotide sequences that were highly shared and had low generation probability. A later analysis calculated a clonal expansion index for each public chain from normalized within-repertoire ranks of inferred template counts. In a later analysis, generation probabilities were computed using a VDJ recombination model fitted to out-of-frame rearrangements, and the results were checked against IGoR. A later analysis scored TCR-TCR, TCR-HLA and TCR-CMV co-occurrence with hypergeometric tests, applying a repertoire-size bias correction to TCR pairs. A later analysis estimated false discovery rates by permuting HLA or CMV assignments 20 times. In a later analysis, co-occurring TCRs were grouped with DBSCAN, and TCRdist sequence similarity was added when clustering was performed within HLA-allele-positive subsets. Repertoires with fewer than 30,000 or more than 120,000 public chains, plus five repertoires with anomalous nucleotide sharing, were excluded from co-occurrence clustering. TCRdb took this table from immuneACCESS and kept in-frame rearrangements with V and J called. Such tables lack part of the clones; where checked against another copy, unresolved V genes explain under half of the gap, and the rest is unexplained. Clone size and V and J calls were adopted from that table, with D and trimming inferred from the DNA. This sample is represented by 60,000 to 70,000 clones; 60% to 80% of them were singletons. The ten largest clones capture under 30% of the sample.

Specimen: PBMCs. The receptor was isolated from a middle-aged woman in good health and CMV-seropositive. The chain links TRBV29-1 with TRBJ1-3; 10 bases in the middle match TRBD1. CDR3 loop: CSVSTGGGGNTIYF. The DNA reads TGCAGCGTTTCGACAGGGGGCGGTGGAAACACCATATATTTT.